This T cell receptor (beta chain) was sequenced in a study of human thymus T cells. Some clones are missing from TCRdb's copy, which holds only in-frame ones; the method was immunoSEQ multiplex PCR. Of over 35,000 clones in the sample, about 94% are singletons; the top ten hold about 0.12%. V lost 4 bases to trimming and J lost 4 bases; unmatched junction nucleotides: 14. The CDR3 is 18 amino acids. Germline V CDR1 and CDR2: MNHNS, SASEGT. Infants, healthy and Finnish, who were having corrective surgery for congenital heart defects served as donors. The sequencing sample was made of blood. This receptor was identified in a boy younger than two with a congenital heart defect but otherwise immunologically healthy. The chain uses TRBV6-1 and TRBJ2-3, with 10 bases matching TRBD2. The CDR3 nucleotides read TGTGCCAGCAGTGGGCTAGCGGGGGCCTCAATTTGGCCAGATACGCAGTATTTT. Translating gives CASSGLAGASIWPDTQYF.